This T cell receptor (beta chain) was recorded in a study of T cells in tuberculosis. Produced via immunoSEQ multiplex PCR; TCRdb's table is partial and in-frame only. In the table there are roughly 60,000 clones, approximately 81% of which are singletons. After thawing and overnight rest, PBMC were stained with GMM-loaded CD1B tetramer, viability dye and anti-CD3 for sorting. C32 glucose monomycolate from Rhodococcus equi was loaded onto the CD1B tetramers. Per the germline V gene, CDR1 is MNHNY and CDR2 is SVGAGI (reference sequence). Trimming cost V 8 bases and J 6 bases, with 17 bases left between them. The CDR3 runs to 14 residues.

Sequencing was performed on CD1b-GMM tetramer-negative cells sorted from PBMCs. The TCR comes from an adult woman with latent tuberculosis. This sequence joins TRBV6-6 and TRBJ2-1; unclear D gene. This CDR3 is CASRFIGGTNEQFF. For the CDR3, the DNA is TGTGCCAGCCGATTTATCGGCGGTACCAATGAGCAGTTCTTC.